The 9 T cell receptor beta chains listed next were all sequenced from one sample in a study of T cell repertoires in cytomegalovirus infection. TCRdb passed the reads through MiXCR, listing each CDR3 protein once. The sample lists 700,000 to 950,000 distinct CDR3 sequences; over 25% were seen once. These receptors' targets are unknown. Sequencing was performed on cultured CD8+ T cells from PBMCs, taken from culture after CMV antigen stimulation. The receptors come from a human donor in good health (CMV status not recorded). Some clones in this sample may be carry-over from other donors' samples.

This clonotype was seen only a few times. The chain joins TRBV28 to TRBJ2-7; tentatively, D is TRBD1 (5 bases). The germline V gene encodes CDR1 MDHEN and CDR2 SYDVKM. V gave up 4 bases and J gave up 6 bases, with 13 bases separating them. This CDR3 region has 13 residues. The CDR3 region is CASSSGRVREQYV. CDR3 nucleotides: TGTGCCAGCAGTTCCGGCAGGGTACGCGAGCAGTACGTC.

This clonotype was detected a few times. The CDR3: CASSGQGVYNEQFF. Written as DNA, the CDR3 is TGTGCCAGCAGCGGACAGGGTGTGTACAATGAGCAGTTCTTC. The chain carries TRBV12-3 or TRBV12-4 and TRBJ2-1; TRBD1 aligns across 8 bases. The CDR3 length is 14 residues. After removal of 6 bases from V and 4 bases from J, the junction contained 5 bases not matched to a gene.

About this clonotype: The junction shows a germline mismatch at one end, possibly a read error. The rearrangement links TRBV7-8 to TRBJ1-2; D is unresolved. Germline V lookup: CDR1 SGHVS, CDR2 FQNEAQ. This CDR3 is 15 amino acids long. The CDR3 DNA reads as TGTGTCAGCAGCTTAGAGGTGGGAAGGGACTATGGCTACACCTTC. The encoded protein is CVSSLEVGRDYGYTF.

This chain joins TRBV5-1 and TRBJ2-1; 10 bases are a match to TRBD2. Germline CDR1 and CDR2: SGHRS and YFSETQ. Trimming removed 7 bases from V and 9 bases from J; junction bases left unmatched: 10. CDR3 length: 14 amino acids. CDR3 protein: CASLAGGPFGEQFF. CDR3 coding DNA: TGCGCCAGCTTAGCGGGAGGCCCCTTTGGTGAGCAGTTCTTC.

This sequence joins TRBV28 and TRBJ1-6; D may be TRBD1 (6 bases). Germline V CDR1 and CDR2: MDHEN, SYDVKM. The CDR3 contains 14 residues. V dropped 4 bases and J dropped 10 bases, with 14 bases sitting between them. The CDR3 is CASSWSGAGSPLHF. CDR3 coding DNA: TGTGCCAGCAGTTGGTCGGGGGCAGGGTCACCCCTCCACTTT.

The chain recombines TRBV7-6 with TRBJ2-5; weak D call: TRBD1 (6 bases). Germline CDR1 and CDR2: SGHVS and FNYEAQ. This CDR3 region has 16 residues. V was clipped by 4 bases and J by 5 bases, with 20 bases between them. The CDR3 loop reads CASSYRVALGQETQYF. Written as DNA, the CDR3 is TGTGCCAGCAGCTACAGGGTTGCTTTAGGGCAGGAGACCCAGTACTTC.

The chain joins TRBV7-8 to TRBJ2-1, with D unclear. The germline CDR1 and CDR2 sequences are SGHVS and FQNEAQ. V was shortened by 2 bases and J by 4 bases, with 6 bases between the two germline ends. This CDR3 comprises 13 residues. The CDR3 loop reads CASSLPEYNEQFF. CDR3 sequence (DNA): TGTGCCAGCAGCTTACCAGAGTACAATGAGCAGTTCTTC.

A few counts support this clonotype. The rearrangement joins TRBV12-3 or TRBV12-4 to TRBJ1-1; D might be TRBD1 (6 bases). The V gene lost 4 bases and the J gene lost 1 base, with 13 bases spanning the gap. The CDR3 length is 15 residues. The CDR3 spells CASSWAGEKNTEAFF. For the CDR3, the DNA is TGTGCCAGCAGTTGGGCAGGGGAAAAGAACACTGAAGCTTTCTTT.

This clonotype was detected a few times. This chain connects TRBV10-3 to TRBJ2-1; D might be TRBD1 (5 bases). The CDR3 loop spans 17 amino acids. The germline V and J ends were trimmed by 3 bases and 10 bases, with 25 bases remaining between them. CDR1 is ENHRY, CDR2 SYGVKD, per germline. The CDR3 is CAISEYRVHTAGLEQFF. In DNA form, the CDR3 reads TGTGCCATCAGTGAATATAGAGTTCACACCGCAGGGCTGGAGCAGTTCTTC.